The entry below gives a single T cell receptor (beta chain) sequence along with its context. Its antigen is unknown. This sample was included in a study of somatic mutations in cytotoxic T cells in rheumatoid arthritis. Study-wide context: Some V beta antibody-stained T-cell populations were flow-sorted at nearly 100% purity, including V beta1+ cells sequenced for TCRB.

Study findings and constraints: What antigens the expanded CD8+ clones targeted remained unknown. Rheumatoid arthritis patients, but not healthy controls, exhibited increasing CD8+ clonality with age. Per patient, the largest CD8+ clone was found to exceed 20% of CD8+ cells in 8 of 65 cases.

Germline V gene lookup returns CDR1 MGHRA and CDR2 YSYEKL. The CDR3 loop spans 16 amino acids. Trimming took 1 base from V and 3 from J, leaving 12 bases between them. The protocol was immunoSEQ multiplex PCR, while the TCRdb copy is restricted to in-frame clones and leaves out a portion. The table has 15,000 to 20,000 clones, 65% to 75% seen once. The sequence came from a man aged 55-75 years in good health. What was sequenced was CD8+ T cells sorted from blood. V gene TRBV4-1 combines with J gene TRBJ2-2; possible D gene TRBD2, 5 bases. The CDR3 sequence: CASSQVVGADTGELFF. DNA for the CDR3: TGCGCCAGCAGCCAAGTGGTTGGAGCGGACACCGGGGAGCTGTTTTTT.